Sequencing of this T cell receptor (beta chain) was carried out in a study of OX40 agonist ivuxolimab in advanced cancers. TCRdb's table, derived via immunoSEQ multiplex PCR, lists solely in-frame clones and lacks some. The sample yields about 64,000 clones, about 85% seen once. The ends were cut back, 2 bases at V and 2 bases at J, with 7 bases in the middle. CDR3 length: 13 residues. Germline values: CDR1 WSHSY, CDR2 SAAADI. This sequence joins TRBV10-2 and TRBJ2-7; the D gene could be TRBD1 or TRBD2 (5 bases each). Sequencing was performed on CD4+ or CD8+ T cells sorted from blood, taken in a trial of the OX40 agonist ivuxolimab. This TCR was recovered from an adult with an advanced solid tumor such as melanoma, head and neck, liver or kidney cancer. CDR3 in DNA: TGCGCCAGCAGTGAGGGGGGTCCCTACGAGCAGTACTTC. Its translation is CASSEGGPYEQYF.